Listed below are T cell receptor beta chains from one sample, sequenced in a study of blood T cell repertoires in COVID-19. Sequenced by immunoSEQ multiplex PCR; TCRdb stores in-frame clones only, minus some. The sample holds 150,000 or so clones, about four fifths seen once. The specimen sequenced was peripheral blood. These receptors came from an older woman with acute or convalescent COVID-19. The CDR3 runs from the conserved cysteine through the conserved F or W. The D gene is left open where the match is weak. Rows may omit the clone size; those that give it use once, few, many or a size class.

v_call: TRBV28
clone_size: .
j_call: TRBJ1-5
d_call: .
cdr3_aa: CASSLLPSTVNQPQHF
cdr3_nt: TGTGCCAGCAGTTTATTACCATCGACAGTCAATCAGCCCCAGCATTTT

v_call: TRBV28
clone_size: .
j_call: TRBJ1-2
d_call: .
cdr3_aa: CASSLPRGHLAEGYTF
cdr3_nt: TGTGCCAGCAGTCTCCCCAGGGGTCATTTGGCTGAGGGCTACACCTTC

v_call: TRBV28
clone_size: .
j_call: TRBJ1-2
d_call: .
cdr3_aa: CASSRQRNYGYTF
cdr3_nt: TGTGCCAGCAGTCGACAGCGTAACTATGGCTACACCTTC

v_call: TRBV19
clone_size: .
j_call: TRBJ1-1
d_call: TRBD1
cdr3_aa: CASKWDRGTEAFF
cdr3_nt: TGTGCCAGTAAATGGGACAGGGGAACTGAAGCTTTCTTT

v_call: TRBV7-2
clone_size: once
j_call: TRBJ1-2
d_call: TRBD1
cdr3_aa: CASSSWDRGYGYTF
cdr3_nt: TGTGCCAGCAGCTCCTGGGACAGGGGCTATGGCTACACCTTC

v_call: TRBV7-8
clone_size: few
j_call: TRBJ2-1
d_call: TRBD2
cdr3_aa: CASSSLAGGYNEQFF
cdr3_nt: TGTGCCAGCAGCTCCCTAGCGGGGGGATACAATGAGCAGTTCTTC

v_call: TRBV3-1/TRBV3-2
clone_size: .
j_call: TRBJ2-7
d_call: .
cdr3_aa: CASSQAASYEQYF
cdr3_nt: TGTGCCAGCAGCCAAGCGGCTAGCTACGAGCAGTACTTC

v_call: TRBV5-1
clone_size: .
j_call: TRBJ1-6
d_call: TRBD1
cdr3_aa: CASSLDRGQSSPLHF
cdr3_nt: TGCGCCAGCAGCTTGGACAGGGGGCAGAGTTCACCCCTCCACTTT

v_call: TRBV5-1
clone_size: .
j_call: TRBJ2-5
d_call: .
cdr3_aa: CASSLDRETQYF
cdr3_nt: TGCGCCAGCAGCTTGGATCGAGAGACCCAGTACTTC

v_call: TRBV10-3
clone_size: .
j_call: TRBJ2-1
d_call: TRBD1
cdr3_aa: CAIKPGQDRNEQFF
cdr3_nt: TGTGCCATCAAACCGGGACAGGATCGCAATGAGCAGTTCTTC

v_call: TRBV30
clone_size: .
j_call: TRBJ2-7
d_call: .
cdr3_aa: CAWRGASYEQYF
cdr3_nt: TGTGCCTGGAGAGGAGCGTCCTACGAGCAGTACTTC

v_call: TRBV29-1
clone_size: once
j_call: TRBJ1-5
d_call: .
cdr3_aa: CSVTDGGVNQPQHF
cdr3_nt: TGCAGCGTTACGGACGGGGGGGTCAATCAGCCCCAGCATTTT

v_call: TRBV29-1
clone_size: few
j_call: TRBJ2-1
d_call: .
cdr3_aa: CSVQGAFRLAAPGDPINEQFF
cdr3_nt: TGCAGCGTGCAGGGGGCGTTTAGACTAGCGGCCCCGGGGGACCCTATCAATGAGCAGTTCTTC

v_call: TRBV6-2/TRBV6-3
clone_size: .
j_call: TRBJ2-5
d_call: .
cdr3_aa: CASSYYGEQETQYF
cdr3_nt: TGTGCCAGCAGTTACTACGGGGAGCAAGAGACCCAGTACTTC

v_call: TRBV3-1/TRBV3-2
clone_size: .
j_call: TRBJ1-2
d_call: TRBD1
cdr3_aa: CASSQDTRDSSHYGYTF
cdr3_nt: TGTGCCAGCAGCCAAGACACCCGGGACAGCTCTCACTATGGCTACACCTTC

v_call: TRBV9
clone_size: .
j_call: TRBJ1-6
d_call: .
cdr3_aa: CASSVGEGQAPLHF
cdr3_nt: TGTGCCAGCAGCGTAGGGGAGGGGCAGGCACCCCTCCACTTT

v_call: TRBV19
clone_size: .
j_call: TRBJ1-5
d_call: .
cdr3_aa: CASSIYGQDNQPQHF
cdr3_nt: TGTGCCAGTAGTATCTATGGGCAGGATAATCAGCCCCAGCATTTT

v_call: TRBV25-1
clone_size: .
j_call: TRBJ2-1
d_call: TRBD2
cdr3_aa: CASSDPTSGGTYEQFF
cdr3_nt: TGTGCCAGCAGTGATCCGACTAGCGGGGGGACATATGAGCAGTTCTTC

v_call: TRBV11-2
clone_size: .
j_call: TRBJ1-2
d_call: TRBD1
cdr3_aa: CASTPSGGLYGYTF
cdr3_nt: TGTGCCAGCACCCCTTCAGGGGGCCTCTATGGCTACACCTTC

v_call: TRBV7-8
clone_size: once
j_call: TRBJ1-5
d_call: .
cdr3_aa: CASSLERGNQPQHF
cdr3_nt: TGTGCCAGCAGCTTAGAAAGGGGGAATCAGCCCCAGCATTTT

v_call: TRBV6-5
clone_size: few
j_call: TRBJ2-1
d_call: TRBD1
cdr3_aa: CASRGDSYNEQFF
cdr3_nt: TGTGCCAGCAGGGGGGACAGTTACAATGAGCAGTTCTTC

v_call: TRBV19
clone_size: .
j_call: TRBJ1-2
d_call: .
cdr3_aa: CASSIGGPAEGYTF
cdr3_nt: TGTGCCAGTAGTATCGGGGGACCGGCGGAGGGCTACACCTTC

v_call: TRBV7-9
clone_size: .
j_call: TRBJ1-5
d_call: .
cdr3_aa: CASSLGVQPQHF
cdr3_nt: TGTGCCAGCAGCTTAGGCGTTCAGCCCCAGCATTTT

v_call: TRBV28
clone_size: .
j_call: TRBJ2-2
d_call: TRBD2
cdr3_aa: CASSLAGGTGELFF
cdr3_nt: TGTGCCAGCAGTTTAGCGGGAGGTACCGGGGAGCTGTTTTTT

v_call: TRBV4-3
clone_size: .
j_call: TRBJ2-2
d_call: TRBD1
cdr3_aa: CASSLQGAGELFF
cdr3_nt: TGCGCCAGCAGCCTTCAGGGGGCCGGGGAGCTGTTTTTT

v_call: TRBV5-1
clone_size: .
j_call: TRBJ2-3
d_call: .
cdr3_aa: CASNFRGTPNTDTQYF
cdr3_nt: TGCGCCAGCAACTTCCGAGGCACGCCAAACACAGATACGCAGTATTTT

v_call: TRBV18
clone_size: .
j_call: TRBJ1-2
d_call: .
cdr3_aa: CASSPPAGADPNYGYTF
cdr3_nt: TGTGCCAGCTCACCACCGGCAGGGGCGGACCCTAACTATGGCTACACCTTC

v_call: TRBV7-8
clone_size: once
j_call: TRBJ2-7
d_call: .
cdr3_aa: CASSLSPSEQYF
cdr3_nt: TGTGCCAGCAGCTTATCTCCCTCCGAGCAGTACTTC

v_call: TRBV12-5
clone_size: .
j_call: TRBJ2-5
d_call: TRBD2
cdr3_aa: CASGFGGSETQYF
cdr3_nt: TGTGCTAGTGGTTTCGGGGGGTCAGAGACCCAGTACTTC

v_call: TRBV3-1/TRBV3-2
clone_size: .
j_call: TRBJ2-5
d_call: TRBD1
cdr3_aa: CASSSKQGWETQYF
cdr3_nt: TGTGCCAGCAGCTCAAAACAGGGGTGGGAGACCCAGTACTTC

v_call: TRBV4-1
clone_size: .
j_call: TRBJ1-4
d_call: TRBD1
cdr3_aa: CASSQERPDRASFKLFF
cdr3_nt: TGCGCCAGCAGCCAAGAGCGTCCGGACAGGGCGTCCTTTAAACTGTTTTTT

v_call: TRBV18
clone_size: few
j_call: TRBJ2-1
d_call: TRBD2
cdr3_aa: CASSPDSGGVDEQFF
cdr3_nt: TGTGCCAGCTCACCAGACAGCGGGGGCGTCGATGAGCAGTTCTTC

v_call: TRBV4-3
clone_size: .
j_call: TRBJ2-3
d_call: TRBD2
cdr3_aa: CASSQAPGGANGDTQYF
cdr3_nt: TGCGCCAGCAGCCAAGCCCCGGGGGGGGCCAACGGGGATACGCAGTATTTT

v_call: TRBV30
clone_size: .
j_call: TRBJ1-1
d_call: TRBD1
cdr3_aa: CAWDREKNTEAFF
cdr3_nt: TGTGCCTGGGACAGGGAAAAGAACACTGAAGCTTTCTTT

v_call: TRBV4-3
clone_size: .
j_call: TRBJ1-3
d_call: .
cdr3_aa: CASSQGLNSGNTIYF
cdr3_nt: TGCGCCAGCAGCCAAGGCCTCAACAGTGGAAACACCATATATTTT

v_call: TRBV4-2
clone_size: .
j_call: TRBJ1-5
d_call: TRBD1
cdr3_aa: CASSVTGKGGQPQHF
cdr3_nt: TGTGCCAGCAGCGTGACAGGGAAGGGCGGTCAGCCCCAGCATTTT

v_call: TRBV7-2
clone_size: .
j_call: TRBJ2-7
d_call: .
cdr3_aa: CASSLEAGPSYEQYF
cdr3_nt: TGTGCCAGCAGCTTAGAGGCGGGTCCCTCCTACGAGCAGTACTTC

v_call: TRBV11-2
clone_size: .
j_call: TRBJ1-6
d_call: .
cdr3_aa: CASSLQNNSPLHF
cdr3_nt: TGTGCCAGCAGCTTACAGAATAATTCACCCCTCCACTTT

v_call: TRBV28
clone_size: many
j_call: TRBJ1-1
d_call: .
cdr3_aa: CASSRQVDTEAFF
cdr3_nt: TGTGCCAGCAGTCGCCAGGTGGACACTGAAGCTTTCTTT

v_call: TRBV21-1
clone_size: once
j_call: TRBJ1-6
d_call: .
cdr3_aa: CASIGFGGAIRSPLHF
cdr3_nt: TGTGCCAGCATCGGATTCGGGGGGGCGATAAGGTCACCCCTCCACTTT

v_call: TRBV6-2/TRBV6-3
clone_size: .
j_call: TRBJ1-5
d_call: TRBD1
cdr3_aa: CASSRNRDRVQPQHF
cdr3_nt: TGTGCCAGCAGCCGTAATCGGGACAGGGTTCAGCCCCAGCATTTT

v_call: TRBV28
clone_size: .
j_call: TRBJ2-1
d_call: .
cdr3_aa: CASSLLGHEQFF
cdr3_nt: TGTGCCAGCAGCCTACTAGGCCATGAGCAGTTCTTC

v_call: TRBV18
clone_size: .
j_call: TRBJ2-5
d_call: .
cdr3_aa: CASSPLGETQYF
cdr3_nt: TGTGCCAGCTCACCACTGGGCGAGACCCAGTACTTC

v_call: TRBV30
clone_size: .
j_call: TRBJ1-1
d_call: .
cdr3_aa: CAWSQGMWGNTEAFF
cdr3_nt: TGTGCCTGGAGTCAGGGTATGTGGGGGAACACTGAAGCTTTCTTT

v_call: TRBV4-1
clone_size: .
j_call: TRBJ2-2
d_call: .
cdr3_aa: CASSQKITRDTGELFF
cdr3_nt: TGCGCCAGCAGCCAAAAAATTACTAGAGACACCGGGGAGCTGTTTTTT

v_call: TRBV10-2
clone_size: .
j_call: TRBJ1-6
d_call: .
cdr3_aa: CASSDGRGNSPLHF
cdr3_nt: TGCGCCAGCAGTGATGGCAGGGGAAATTCACCCCTCCACTTT

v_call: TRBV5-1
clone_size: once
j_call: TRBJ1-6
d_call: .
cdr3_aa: CASSLGSQSNSPLHF
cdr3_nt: TGCGCCAGCAGCTTGGGGTCACAAAGTAATTCACCCCTCCACTTT

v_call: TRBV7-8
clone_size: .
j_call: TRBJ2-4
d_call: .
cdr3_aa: CASSFPGGTNIQYF
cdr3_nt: TGTGCCAGCAGCTTTCCTGGGGGCACAAACATTCAGTACTTC

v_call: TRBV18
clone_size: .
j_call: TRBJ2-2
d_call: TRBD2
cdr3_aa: CASSPTSGVTGELFF
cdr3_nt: TGTGCCAGCTCACCAACTAGCGGGGTCACCGGGGAGCTGTTTTTT

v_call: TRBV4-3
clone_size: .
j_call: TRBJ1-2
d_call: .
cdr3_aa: CASSQDFGGEGYTF
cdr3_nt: TGCGCCAGCAGCCAAGATTTCGGGGGGGAAGGCTACACCTTC

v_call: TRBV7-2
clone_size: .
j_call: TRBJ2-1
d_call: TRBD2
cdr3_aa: CASSLVAGAGFF
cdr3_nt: TGTGCCAGCAGCTTAGTAGCGGGGGCGGGGTTCTTC

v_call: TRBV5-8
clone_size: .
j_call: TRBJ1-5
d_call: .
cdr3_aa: CASTLVRGSNQPQHF
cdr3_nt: TGTGCCAGCACCCTCGTTCGGGGTAGCAATCAGCCCCAGCATTTT

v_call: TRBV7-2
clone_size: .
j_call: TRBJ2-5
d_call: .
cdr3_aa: CASSVNYQETQYF
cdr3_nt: TGTGCCAGCAGCGTTAATTACCAAGAGACCCAGTACTTC

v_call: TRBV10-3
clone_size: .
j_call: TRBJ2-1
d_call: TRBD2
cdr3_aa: CAISESRGTSGSRQFF
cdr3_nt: TGTGCCATCAGTGAGTCAAGGGGGACTAGCGGGTCTCGGCAGTTCTTC

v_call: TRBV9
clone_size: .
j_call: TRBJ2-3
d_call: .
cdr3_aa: CASSQSAGTSTDTQYF
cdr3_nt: TGTGCCAGCAGCCAATCCGCCGGGACTAGCACAGATACGCAGTATTTT

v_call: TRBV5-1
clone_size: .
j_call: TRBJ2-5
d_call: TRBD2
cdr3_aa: CASMTSGRALGQETQYF
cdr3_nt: TGCGCCAGCATGACTAGCGGGAGGGCCCTGGGTCAAGAGACCCAGTACTTC